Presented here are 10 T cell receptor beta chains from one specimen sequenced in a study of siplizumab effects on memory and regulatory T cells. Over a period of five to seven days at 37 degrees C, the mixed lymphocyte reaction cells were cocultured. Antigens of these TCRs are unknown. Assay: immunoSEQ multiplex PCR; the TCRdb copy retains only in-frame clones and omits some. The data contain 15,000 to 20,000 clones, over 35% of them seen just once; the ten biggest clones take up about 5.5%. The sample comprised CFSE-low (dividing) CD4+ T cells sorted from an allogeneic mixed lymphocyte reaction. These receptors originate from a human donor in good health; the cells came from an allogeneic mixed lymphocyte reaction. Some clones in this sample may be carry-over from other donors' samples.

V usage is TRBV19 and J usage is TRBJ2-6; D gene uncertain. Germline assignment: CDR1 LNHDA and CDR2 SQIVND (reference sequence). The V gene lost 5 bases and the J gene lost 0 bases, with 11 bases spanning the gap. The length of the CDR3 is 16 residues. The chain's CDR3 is CASSPRMSSGANVLTF. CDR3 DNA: TGTGCCAGTAGTCCCCGGATGAGCTCTGGGGCCAACGTCCTGACTTTC. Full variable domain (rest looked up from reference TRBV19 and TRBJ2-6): DGGITQSPKYLFRKEGQNVTLSCEQNLNHDAMYWYRQDPGQGLRLIYYSQIVNDFQKGDIAEGYSVSREKKESFPLTVTSAQKNPTAFYLCASSPRMSSGANVLTFGAGSRLTVL.

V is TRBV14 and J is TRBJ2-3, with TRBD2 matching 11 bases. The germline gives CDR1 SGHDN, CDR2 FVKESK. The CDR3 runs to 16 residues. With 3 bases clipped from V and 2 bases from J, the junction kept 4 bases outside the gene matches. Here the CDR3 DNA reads TGTGCCAGCAGCCAGCTAGCGGGGGGCGCCACAGATACGCAGTATTTT. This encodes CASSQLAGGATDTQYF.

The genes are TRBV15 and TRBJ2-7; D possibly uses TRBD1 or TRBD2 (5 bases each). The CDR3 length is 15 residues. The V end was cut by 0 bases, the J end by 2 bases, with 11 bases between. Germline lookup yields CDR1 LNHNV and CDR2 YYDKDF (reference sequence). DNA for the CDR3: TGTGCCACCAGCAGAGATAGGGACCCAACCTACGAGCAGTACTTC. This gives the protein CATSRDRDPTYEQYF.

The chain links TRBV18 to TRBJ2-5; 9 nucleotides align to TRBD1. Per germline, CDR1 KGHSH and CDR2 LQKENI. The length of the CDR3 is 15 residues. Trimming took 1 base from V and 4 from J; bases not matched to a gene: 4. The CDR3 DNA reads TGTGCCAGCTCACCACAACAGGGGGCGGGAGAGACCCAGTACTTC. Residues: CASSPQQGAGETQYF.

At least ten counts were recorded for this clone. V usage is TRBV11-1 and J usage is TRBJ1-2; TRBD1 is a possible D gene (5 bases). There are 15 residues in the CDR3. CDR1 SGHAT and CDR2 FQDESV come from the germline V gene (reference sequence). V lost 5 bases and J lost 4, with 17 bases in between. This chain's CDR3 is CASSHSPGASYGYTF. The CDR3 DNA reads TGTGCCAGCAGCCACTCCCCCGGGGCATCCTATGGCTACACCTTC.

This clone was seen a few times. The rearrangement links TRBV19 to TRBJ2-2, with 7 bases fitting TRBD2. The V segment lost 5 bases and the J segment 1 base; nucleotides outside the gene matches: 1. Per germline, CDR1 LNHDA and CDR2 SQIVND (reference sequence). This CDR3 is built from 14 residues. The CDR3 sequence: CASSLAVNTGELFF. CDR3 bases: TGTGCCAGTAGTCTAGCGGTGAACACCGGGGAGCTGTTTTTT. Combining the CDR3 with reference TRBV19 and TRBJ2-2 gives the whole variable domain DGGITQSPKYLFRKEGQNVTLSCEQNLNHDAMYWYRQDPGQGLRLIYYSQIVNDFQKGDIAEGYSVSREKKESFPLTVTSAQKNPTAFYLCASSLAVNTGELFFGEGSRLTVL.

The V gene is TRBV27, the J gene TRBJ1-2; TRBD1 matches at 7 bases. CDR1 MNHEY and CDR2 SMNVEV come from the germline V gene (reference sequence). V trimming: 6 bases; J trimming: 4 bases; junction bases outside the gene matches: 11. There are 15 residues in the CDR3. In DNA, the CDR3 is TGTGCCAGCAGAACCCCAGGGGGGATGGGCTATGGCTACACCTTC. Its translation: CASRTPGGMGYGYTF.

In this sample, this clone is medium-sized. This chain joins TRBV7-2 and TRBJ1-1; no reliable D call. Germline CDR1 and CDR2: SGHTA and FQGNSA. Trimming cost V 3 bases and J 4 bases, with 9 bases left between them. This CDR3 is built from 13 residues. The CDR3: CASSFARSTEAFF. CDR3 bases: TGTGCCAGCAGCTTCGCTCGGAGCACTGAAGCTTTCTTT. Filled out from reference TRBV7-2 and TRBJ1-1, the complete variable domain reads GAGVSQSPSNKVTEKGKDVELRCDPISGHTALYWYRQSLGQGLEFLIYFQGNSAPDKSGLPSDRFSAERTGGSVSTLTIQRTQQEDSAVYLCASSFARSTEAFFGQGTRLTVV.

The CDR3: CASSPGAPSSASNYEQYF. In nucleotides, the CDR3 is TGTGCCAGCTCACCGGGGGCCCCCTCTAGCGCGAGTAACTACGAGCAGTACTTC. The chain recombines TRBV18 with TRBJ2-7; the D call may be TRBD1 or TRBD2 (6 bases each). V lost 3 bases and J lost 3, with 24 bases in between. Germline V gene data show CDR1 as KGHSH and CDR2 as LQKENI. The CDR3 contains 18 residues.

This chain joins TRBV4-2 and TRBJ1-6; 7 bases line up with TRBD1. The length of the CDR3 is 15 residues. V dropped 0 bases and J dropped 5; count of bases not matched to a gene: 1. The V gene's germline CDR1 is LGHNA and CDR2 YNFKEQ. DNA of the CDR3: TGTGCCAGCAGCCAAGAAGACAGGGATAATTCACCCCTCCACTTT. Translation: CASSQEDRDNSPLHF.